The entry that follows covers one T cell receptor (beta chain) sequence. This clone was detected once. This receptor's antigen is unknown. One base away there is no much larger clone; base qualities are not given. The source of the sample is a study of siplizumab effects on memory and regulatory T cells (dated by TCRdb to the late 2010s). In terms of the full investigation: The study examined how the anti-CD2 antibody siplizumab affects alloreactive T-cell subsets in allogeneic mixed lymphocyte reactions built from human PBMCs. General study outcomes and caveats: Siplizumab significantly reduced the cumulative frequency of alloreactive sequences traceable to unstimulated CD4+ memory T cells. Among mappable alloreactive CD4+ clones, the Treg-derived fraction averaged around 70% with siplizumab versus around 29% in control reactions. Roughly 80-95% of proliferating CD4+ or CD8+ clones could not be assigned a naive or memory phenotype. Sequences below about 10^-5 frequency were poorly captured, so only a minor fraction of alloreactive clones could be mapped to unstimulated subsets. The suppressive function of proliferating Tregs from siplizumab cultures was not functionally confirmed. Compared with memory T cells, unstimulated naive T cells appeared more diverse, and naive cells seemed to make a substantial contribution to the alloresponse.

To prepare the library, the immunoSEQ multiplex PCR assay was applied. The deep sequencing platform assayed around 10^5 TCR templates per sample. Genomic DNA extracted from sorted T cells was the material used for TCRbeta CDR3 sequencing. The authors' analysis ran thus. Clonal analysis of TCRbeta CDR3 data was done in the R programming language. Alloreactive CD4+ and CD8+ clones were identified by comparing unstimulated samples to CFSE-low samples taken after the reaction. Alloreactive CD4+ clones were assigned to regulatory or non-regulatory origin by matching sequences to sorted unstimulated Treg and non-Treg repertoires. TCRdb limited this immuneACCESS table to in-frame rearrangements with V and J called. A share of clones is missing; checked studies link under half to unresolved V genes, and the rest is unexplained. Clone size and the V and J calls come from that table; the DNA yielded D and trimming. This sample has 70,000 to 100,000 clones in its table, and over 85% of those were observed once. 5.5% to 7.5% of the sample is held by the ten biggest clonotypes.

Sorted unstimulated T cells, along with proliferating T cells recovered from mixed lymphocyte reactions, underwent TCRbeta CDR3 sequencing. Fresh whole blood from approximately 10 HLA-typed healthy donors was used to isolate PBMCs. This TCR was sampled from a human donor in good health. Sample: CD8+ T cells sorted from blood.

This receptor has the CDR3 CASSPGLAGENIQYF. The DNA sequence reads TGCGCCAGCAGCCCCGGACTAGCGGGTGAAAACATTCAGTACTTC. The chain uses TRBV4-1 and TRBJ2-4, with TRBD2 matching 11 junction bases. CDR1 and CDR2, per the germline V gene, are MGHRA and YSYEKL. The CDR3 numbers 15 residues from cysteine through phenylalanine. Solely the CDR3 DNA is kept, with 45 bases framed from the first base. Germline trimming amounts to 4 bases on V and 5 bases on J, with 4 as the count of junction bases outside the gene matches.